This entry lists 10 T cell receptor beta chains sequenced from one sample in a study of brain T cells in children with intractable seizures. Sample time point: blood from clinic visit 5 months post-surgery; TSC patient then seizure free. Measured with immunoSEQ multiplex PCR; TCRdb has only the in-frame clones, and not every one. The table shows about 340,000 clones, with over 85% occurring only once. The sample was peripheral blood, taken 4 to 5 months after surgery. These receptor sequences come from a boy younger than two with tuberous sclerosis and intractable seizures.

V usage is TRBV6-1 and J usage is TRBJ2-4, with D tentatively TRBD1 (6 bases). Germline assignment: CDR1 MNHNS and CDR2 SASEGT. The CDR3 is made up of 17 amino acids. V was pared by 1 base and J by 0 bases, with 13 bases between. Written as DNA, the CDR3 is TGTGCCAGCAGTGAAGTTAAGGACAGAGTAGCCAAAAACATTCAGTACTTC. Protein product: CASSEVKDRVAKNIQYF.

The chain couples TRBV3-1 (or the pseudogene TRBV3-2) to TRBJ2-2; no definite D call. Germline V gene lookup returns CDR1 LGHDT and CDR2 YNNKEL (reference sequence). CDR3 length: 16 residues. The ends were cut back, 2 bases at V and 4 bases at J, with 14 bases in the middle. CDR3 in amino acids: CASSQPTGRRTGELFF. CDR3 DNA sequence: TGTGCCAGCAGCCAACCTACTGGCAGGCGCACCGGGGAGCTGTTTTTT.

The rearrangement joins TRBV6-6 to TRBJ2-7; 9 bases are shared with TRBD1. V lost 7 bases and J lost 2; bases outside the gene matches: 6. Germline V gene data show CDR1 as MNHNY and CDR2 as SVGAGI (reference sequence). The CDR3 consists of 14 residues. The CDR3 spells CASNLGQGAYEQYF. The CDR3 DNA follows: TGTGCCAGCAATCTGGGACAGGGAGCCTACGAGCAGTACTTC.

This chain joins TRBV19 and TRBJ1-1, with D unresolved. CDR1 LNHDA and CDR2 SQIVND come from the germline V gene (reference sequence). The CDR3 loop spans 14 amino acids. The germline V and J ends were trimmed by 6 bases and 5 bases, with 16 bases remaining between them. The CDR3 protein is CASSTVGLGTEAFF. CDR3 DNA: TGTGCCAGTAGCACAGTCGGACTGGGAACTGAAGCTTTCTTT.

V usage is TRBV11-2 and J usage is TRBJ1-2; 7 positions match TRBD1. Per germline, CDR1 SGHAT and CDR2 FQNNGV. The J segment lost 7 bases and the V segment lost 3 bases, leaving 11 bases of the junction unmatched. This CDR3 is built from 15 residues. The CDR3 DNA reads TGTGCCAGCAGCTTGACGACAGGGCGGAGGGGTGGCTACACCTTC. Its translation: CASSLTTGRRGGYTF.

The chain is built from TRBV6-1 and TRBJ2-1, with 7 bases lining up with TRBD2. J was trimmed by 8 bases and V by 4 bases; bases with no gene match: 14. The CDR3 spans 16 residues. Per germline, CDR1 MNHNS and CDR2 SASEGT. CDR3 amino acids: CASSVLAGAHSDEQFF. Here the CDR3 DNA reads TGTGCCAGCAGTGTTCTCGCGGGAGCGCATTCGGATGAGCAGTTCTTC.

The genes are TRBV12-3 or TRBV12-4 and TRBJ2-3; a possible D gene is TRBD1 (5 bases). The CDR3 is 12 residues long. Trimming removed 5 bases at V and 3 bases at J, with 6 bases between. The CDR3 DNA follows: TGTGCCAGCAGTCAGGGTACAGATACGCAGTATTTT. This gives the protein CASSQGTDTQYF.

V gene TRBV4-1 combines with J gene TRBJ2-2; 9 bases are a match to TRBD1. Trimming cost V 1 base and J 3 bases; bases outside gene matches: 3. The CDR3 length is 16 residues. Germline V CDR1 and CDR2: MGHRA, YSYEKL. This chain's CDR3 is CASSQARTGDTGELFF. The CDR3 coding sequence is TGCGCCAGCAGCCAAGCGCGGACAGGGGACACCGGGGAGCTGTTTTTT.

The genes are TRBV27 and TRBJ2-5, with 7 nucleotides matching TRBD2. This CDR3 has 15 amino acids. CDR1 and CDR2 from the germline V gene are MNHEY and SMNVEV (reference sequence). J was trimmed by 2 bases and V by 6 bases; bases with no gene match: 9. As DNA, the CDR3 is TGTGCCAGCAGCTACGGAGGGAGGGGTCAAGAGACCCAGTACTTC. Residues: CASSYGGRGQETQYF.

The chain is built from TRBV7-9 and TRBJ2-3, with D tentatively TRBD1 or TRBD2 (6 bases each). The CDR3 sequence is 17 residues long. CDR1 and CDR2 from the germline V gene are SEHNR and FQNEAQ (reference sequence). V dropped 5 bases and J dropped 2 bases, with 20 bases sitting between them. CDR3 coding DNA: TGTGCCAGCAGCGCACGTCCCGGGGGCGACCCCACAGATACGCAGTATTTT. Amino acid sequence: CASSARPGGDPTDTQYF.